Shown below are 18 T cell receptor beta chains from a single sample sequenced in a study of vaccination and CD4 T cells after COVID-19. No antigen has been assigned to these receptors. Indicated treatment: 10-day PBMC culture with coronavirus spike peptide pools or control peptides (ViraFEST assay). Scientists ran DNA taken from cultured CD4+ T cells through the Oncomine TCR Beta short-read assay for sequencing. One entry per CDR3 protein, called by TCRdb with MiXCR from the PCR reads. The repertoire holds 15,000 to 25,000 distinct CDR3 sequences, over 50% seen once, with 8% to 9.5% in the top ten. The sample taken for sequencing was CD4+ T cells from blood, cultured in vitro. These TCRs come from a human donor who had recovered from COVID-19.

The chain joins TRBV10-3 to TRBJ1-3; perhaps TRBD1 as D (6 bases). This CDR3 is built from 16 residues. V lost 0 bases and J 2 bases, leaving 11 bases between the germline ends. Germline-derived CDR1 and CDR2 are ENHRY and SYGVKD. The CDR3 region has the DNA TGTGCCATCAGTGAGTCTGACAGGCTCCCTGGAAACACCATATATTTT. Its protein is CAISESDRLPGNTIYF.

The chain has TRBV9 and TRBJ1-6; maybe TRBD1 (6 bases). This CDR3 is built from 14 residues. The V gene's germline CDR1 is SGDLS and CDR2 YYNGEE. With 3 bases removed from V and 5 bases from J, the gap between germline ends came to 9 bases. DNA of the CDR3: TGTGCCAGCAGCGCCGGACAGAATAATTCACCCCTCCACTTT. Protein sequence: CASSAGQNNSPLHF. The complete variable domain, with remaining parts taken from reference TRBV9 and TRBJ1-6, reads DSGVTQTPKHLITATGQRVTLRCSPRSGDLSVYWYQQSLDQGLQFLIQYYNGEERAKGNILERFSAQQFPDLHSELNLSSLELGDSALYFCASSAGQNNSPLHFGNGTRLTVT.

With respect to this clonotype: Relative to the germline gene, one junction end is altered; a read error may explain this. CDR3 nucleotide sequence: TGTGCCAGCAGCTTAGAAGAGGGGATCCTCCGCTTC. It encodes CASSLEEGILRF. This chain links TRBV7-9 with TRBJ1-2; the D gene is possibly TRBD1 (5 bases). Germline-derived CDR1 and CDR2 are SEHNR and FQNEAQ (reference sequence). This CDR3 is 12 amino acids long.

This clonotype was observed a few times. The CDR3: CASSLQGADTEAFF. The CDR3 region has the DNA TGTGCCAGCAGTCTACAGGGGGCAGACACTGAAGCTTTCTTT. This chain joins TRBV2 and TRBJ1-1; 9 bases are a match to TRBD1. V shed 5 bases and J 3 bases; nucleotides not matched to a gene: 4. Germline V CDR1 and CDR2: SNHLY, FYNNEI. CDR3 length: 14 residues.

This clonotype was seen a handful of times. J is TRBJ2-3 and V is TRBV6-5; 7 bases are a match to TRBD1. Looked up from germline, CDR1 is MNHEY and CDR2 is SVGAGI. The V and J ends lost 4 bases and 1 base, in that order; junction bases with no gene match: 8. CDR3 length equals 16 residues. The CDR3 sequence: CASSSTRGMGTDTQYF. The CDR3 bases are TGTGCCAGCAGTTCAACCAGGGGGATGGGCACAGATACGCAGTATTTT.

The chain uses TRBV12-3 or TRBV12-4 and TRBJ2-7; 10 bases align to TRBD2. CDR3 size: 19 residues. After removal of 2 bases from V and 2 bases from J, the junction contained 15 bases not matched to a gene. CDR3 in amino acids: CASSLTRIAGGRTPYEQYF. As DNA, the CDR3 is TGTGCCAGCAGTTTAACTAGGATAGCGGGGGGCCGAACCCCCTACGAGCAGTACTTC.

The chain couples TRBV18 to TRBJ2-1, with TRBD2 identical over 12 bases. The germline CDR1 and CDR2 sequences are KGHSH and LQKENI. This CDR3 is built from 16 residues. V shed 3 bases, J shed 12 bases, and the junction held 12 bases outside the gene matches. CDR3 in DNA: TGTGCCAGCTCACCGTGGCAGCTAGCGGGAGGGCTAACGCAGTTCTTC. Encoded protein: CASSPWQLAGGLTQFF.

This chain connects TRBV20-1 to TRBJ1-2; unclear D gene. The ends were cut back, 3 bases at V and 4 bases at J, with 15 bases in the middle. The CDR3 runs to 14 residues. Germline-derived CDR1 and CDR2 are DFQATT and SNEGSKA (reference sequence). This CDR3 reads CSASPHSATYGYTF. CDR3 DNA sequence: TGCAGTGCTAGTCCGCACAGCGCGACCTATGGCTACACCTTC.

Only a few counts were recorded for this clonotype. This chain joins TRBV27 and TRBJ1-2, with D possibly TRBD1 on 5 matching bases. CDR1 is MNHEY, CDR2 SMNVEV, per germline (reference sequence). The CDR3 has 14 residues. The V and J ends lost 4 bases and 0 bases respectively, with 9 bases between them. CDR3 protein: CASSSGAANYGYTF. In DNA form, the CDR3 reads TGTGCCAGCAGTTCTGGGGCGGCTAACTATGGCTACACCTTC.

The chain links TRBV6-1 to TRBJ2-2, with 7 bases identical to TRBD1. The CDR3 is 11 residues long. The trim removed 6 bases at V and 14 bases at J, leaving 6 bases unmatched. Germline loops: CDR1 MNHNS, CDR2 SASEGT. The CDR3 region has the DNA TGTGCCAGCAGCCAACAGGGGTATCTGTTTTTT. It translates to CASSQQGYLFF.

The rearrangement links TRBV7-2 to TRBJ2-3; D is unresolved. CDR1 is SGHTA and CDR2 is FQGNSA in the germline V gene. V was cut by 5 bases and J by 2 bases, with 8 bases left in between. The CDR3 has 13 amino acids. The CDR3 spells CASSLRITDTQYF. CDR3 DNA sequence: TGTGCCAGCAGCCTTCGGATCACAGATACGCAGTATTTT.

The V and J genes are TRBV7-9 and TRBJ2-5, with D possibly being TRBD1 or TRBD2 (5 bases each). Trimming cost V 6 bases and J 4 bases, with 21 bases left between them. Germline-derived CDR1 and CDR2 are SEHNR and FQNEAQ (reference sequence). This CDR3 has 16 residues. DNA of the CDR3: TGTGCCAGCAGAAGAGCCCCAGCGGAGAGGGGAGAGACCCAGTACTTC. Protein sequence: CASRRAPAERGETQYF.

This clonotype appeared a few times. The CDR3 spells CASSSVLSSGNTIYF. The CDR3 coding sequence is TGTGCCAGCAGTTCCGTCCTCTCCTCTGGAAACACCATATATTTT. The gene calls are TRBV27 and TRBJ1-3; D unresolved. The CDR3 runs to 15 residues. The V end was cut by 4 bases, the J end by 0 bases, with 10 bases between. Germline V gene lookup returns CDR1 MNHEY and CDR2 SMNVEV (reference sequence).

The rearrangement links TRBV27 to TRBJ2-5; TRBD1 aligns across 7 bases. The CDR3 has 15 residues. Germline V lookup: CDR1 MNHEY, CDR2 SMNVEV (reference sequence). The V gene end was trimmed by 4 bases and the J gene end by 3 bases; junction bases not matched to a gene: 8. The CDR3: CASSSRQGVEETQYF. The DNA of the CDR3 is TGTGCCAGCAGTTCCAGGCAGGGGGTCGAAGAGACCCAGTACTTC.

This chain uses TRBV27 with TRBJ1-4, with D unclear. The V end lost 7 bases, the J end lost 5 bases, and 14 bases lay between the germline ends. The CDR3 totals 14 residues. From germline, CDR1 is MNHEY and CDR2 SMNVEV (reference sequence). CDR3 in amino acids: CASKIQRTNEKLFF. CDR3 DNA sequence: TGTGCCAGCAAGATACAGAGGACGAATGAAAAACTGTTTTTT.

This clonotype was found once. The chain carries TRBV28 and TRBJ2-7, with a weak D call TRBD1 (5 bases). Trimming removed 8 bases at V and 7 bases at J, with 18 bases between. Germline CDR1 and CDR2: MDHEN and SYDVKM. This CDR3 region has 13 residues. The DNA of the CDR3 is TGTGCCAGCTGGGGCTACTACTCTGGGGAGCAGTACTTC. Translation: CASWGYYSGEQYF.

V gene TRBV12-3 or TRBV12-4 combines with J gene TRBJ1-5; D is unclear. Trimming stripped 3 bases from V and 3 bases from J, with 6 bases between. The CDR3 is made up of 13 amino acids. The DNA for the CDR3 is TGTGCCAGCAGTTTTGAACCCAATCAGCCCCAGCATTTT. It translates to CASSFEPNQPQHF.

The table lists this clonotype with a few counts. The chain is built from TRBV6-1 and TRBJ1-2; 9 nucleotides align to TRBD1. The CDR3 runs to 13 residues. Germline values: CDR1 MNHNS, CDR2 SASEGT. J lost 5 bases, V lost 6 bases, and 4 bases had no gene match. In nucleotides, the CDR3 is TGTGCCAGCAGCCCGACAGGGGGATATGGCTACACCTTC. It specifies CASSPTGGYGYTF.